This TCR beta chain was captured by sequencing in a study of tumor T cells in aggressive B-cell lymphoma. Method: immunoSEQ multiplex PCR; TCRdb's copy keeps in-frame clones and lacks some. The sample records over 3,500 clones, around 79% being singletons. Germline V gives CDR1 KGHSH, CDR2 LQKENI. Trimming took 6 bases from V and 0 from J, leaving 13 bases between them. The CDR3 length is 15 residues. This receptor was identified in an adult with diffuse large B cell lymphoma. The sample taken for sequencing was tumor tissue. This chain joins TRBV18 and TRBJ2-3; TRBD1 might be the D (5 bases). CDR3 nucleotides: TGTGCCAGCTCTCTAAGGGGCCCTAGCACAGATACGCAGTATTTT. Encoded protein: CASSLRGPSTDTQYF.